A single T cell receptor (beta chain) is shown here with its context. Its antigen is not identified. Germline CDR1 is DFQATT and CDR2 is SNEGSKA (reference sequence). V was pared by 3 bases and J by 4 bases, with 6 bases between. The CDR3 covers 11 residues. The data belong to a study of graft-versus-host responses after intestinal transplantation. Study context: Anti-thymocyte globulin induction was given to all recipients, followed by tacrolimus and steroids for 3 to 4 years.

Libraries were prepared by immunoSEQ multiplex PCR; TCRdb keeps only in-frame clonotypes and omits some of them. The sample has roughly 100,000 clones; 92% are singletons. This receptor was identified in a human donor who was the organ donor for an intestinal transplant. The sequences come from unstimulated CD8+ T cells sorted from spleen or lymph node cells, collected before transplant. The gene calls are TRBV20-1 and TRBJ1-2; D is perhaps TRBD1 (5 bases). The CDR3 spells CSARTVYGYTF. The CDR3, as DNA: TGCAGTGCTAGGACAGTCTATGGCTACACCTTC.